The 9 T cell receptor beta chains below were found in one sample sequenced in a study of blood T cell repertoires in COVID-19. Assay used: immunoSEQ multiplex PCR; TCRdb lists only in-frame clones, some missing. The sample contains under 250,000 clones, 80% to 85% of which appear only once. Sequences were obtained from peripheral blood. The receptors come from a young woman with acute or convalescent COVID-19.

The CDR3 coding sequence is TGTGCCAGCAGTGACCGGACTAGCTCCGGGGAGCTGTTTTTT. It specifies CASSDRTSSGELFF. This rearrangement joins TRBV6-4 to TRBJ2-2; 8 bases agree with TRBD2. The CDR3 consists of 14 residues. Germline V lookup: CDR1 MRHNA, CDR2 SNTAGT. V was pared by 2 bases and J by 6 bases, with 2 bases of the junction left unmatched.

As DNA, the CDR3 is TGTGCCAGCTCACCACTAGCGGGAACAGAGACCCAGTACTTC. This sequence encodes CASSPLAGTETQYF. The V call is TRBV18, the J call TRBJ2-5, with TRBD2 matching over 8 bases. Germline CDR1 KGHSH, CDR2 LQKENI. V shed 1 base, J shed 4 bases, and the junction held 2 bases outside the gene matches. This CDR3 is built from 14 residues.

This clone was seen only once. The rearrangement uses TRBV6-1 and TRBJ1-1; TRBD1 aligns across 7 bases. The V gene's germline CDR1 is MNHNS and CDR2 SASEGT. J lost 11 bases, V lost 5 bases, and 14 bases had no gene match. The CDR3 is 14 residues long. The CDR3 region is CASSSPQGGTWAFF. CDR3 DNA sequence: TGTGCCAGCAGTTCCCCCCAGGGGGGTACGTGGGCTTTCTTT.

This rearrangement joins TRBV7-9 to TRBJ1-1, with a weak D call TRBD1 (6 bases). V dropped 0 bases and J dropped 1 base, with 12 bases sitting between them. The CDR3 sequence is 16 residues long. From germline, CDR1 is SEHNR and CDR2 FQNEAQ (reference sequence). CDR3 protein: CASSLAVGGPNTEAFF. CDR3 DNA: TGTGCCAGCAGCTTAGCGGTAGGGGGTCCGAACACTGAAGCTTTCTTT.

The chain couples TRBV28 to TRBJ1-5; D is uncertain. Trimming stripped 6 bases from V and 0 bases from J, with 9 bases between. The CDR3 has 14 residues. Germline assignment: CDR1 MDHEN and CDR2 SYDVKM. The DNA of the CDR3 is TGTGCCAGCAGCCCGCGTTATAGCAATCAGCCCCAGCATTTT. This translates into CASSPRYSNQPQHF.

The rearrangement links TRBV6-5 to TRBJ1-1, with D possibly TRBD1 on 5 matching bases. Per germline, CDR1 MNHEY and CDR2 SVGAGI. The V end was cut by 2 bases, the J end by 4 bases, with 11 bases between. This CDR3 spans 14 amino acids. The chain's CDR3 is CASSYRAGFTEAFF. The CDR3 DNA follows: TGTGCCAGCAGTTACAGGGCAGGGTTCACTGAAGCTTTCTTT.

This clone occurred once. V is TRBV5-1 and J is TRBJ2-4, with 8 nucleotides matching TRBD1. V trimming: 4 bases; J trimming: 5 bases; junction bases outside the gene matches: 8. CDR3 length: 15 amino acids. In germline, CDR1 is SGHRS, CDR2 YFSETQ. The CDR3 sequence: CASSPPGGRENIQYF. The DNA of the CDR3 is TGCGCCAGCAGCCCCCCAGGGGGCCGGGAAAACATTCAGTACTTC.

The rearrangement uses TRBV28 and TRBJ2-7; no firm D call. With 5 bases removed from V and 4 bases from J, the gap between germline ends came to 15 bases. The germline V gene has CDR1 MDHEN and CDR2 SYDVKM. The CDR3 extends over 14 amino acids. In DNA form, the CDR3 reads TGTGCCAGCAGTCCCCACCCACAGAATTACGAGCAGTACTTC. Amino acid sequence: CASSPHPQNYEQYF. The full variable domain, rest sourced from reference TRBV28 and TRBJ2-7, is DVKVTQSSRYLVKRTGEKVFLECVQDMDHENMFWYRQDPGLGLRLIYFSYDVKMKEKGDIPEGYSVSREKKERFSLILESASTNQTSMYLCASSPHPQNYEQYFGPGTRLTVT.

CDR3 nucleotides: TGTGCCAGCAGCTCATCAGGGTCTACTAGCGGTTACAATGAGCAGTTCTTC. As protein: CASSSSGSTSGYNEQFF. V gene TRBV11-3 combines with J gene TRBJ2-1; 8 bases align to TRBD2. V shed 4 bases, J shed 4 bases, and the junction held 12 bases outside the gene matches. The CDR3 is 17 amino acids. In germline, CDR1 is SGHNT, CDR2 YENEEA.